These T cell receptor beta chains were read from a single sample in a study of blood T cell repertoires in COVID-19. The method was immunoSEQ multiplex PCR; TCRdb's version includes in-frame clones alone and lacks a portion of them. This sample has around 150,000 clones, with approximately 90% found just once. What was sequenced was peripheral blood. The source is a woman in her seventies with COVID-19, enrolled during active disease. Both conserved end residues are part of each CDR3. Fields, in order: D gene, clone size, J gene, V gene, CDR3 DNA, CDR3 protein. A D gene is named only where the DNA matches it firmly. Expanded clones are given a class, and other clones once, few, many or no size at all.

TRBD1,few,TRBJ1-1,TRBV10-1,TGCGCCAGCAGAAACGGGACAGGGGCGATGTTCATGAACACTGAAGCTTTCTTT,CASRNGTGAMFMNTEAFF
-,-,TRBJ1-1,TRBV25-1,TGTGCCAGCAGTCCCAATGGCCCTACTGAAGCTTTCTTT,CASSPNGPTEAFF
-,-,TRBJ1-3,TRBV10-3,TGTGCCATCAGTGGACTGGGCTCTGGAAACACCATATATTTT,CAISGLGSGNTIYF
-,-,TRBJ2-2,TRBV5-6,TGTGCCAGCAGCTTCCGGAGACTGAGCAACACCGGGGAGCTGTTTTTT,CASSFRRLSNTGELFF
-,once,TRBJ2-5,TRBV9,TGTGCCAGCATCCCAGGCTGGCGCCAAGAGACCCAGTACTTC,CASIPGWRQETQYF
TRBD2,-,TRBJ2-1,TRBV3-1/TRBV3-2,TGTGCCAGCAGCCAAGGAGTGGGACTAGCACTCGGAAATGAGCAGTTCTTC,CASSQGVGLALGNEQFF
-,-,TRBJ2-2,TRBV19,TGTGCCAGTAGTAGAGTCGTCGCGAACACCGGGGAGCTGTTTTTT,CASSRVVANTGELFF
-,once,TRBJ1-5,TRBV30,TGTGCCTGGAGAAGTACGGTTTCCAATCAGCCCCAGCATTTT,CAWRSTVSNQPQHF
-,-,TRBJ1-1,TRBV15,TGTGCCACCAGCAGAGATCAGGGGAGGAACACTGAAGCTTTCTTT,CATSRDQGRNTEAFF
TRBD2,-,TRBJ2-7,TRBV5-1,TGCGCCAGCAGCTTTAGCGGGGGGGCGGGAGAGCAGTACTTC,CASSFSGGAGEQYF